The clone carrying this T cell receptor (beta chain) was recorded at least ten times. What it recognizes is unknown. Germline CDR1 ENHRY, CDR2 SYGVKD. This CDR3 region has 16 residues. V was trimmed by 4 bases and J by 4 bases, leaving 19 bases between them. Cyclophosphamide on days +3 and +4 followed busulfan-fludarabine conditioning and a marrow graft. The sample belongs to a study of T cells after posttransplantation cyclophosphamide. Study-wide results and limits: Later post-transplant blood repertoires were often dominated by donor CD8+ memory clones. TRB clonality was highly associated with recipient CMV seropositivity and reactivation.

The method was immunoSEQ multiplex PCR; TCRdb's version includes in-frame clones alone and lacks a portion of them. This sample has some 7,100 clones, each found more than once. This rearrangement joins TRBV10-3 to TRBJ1-1, with D perhaps matching TRBD1 (6 bases). The sequence derives from a male patient between 25 and 39 years old who received an allogeneic stem cell transplant from an unrelated donor, was CMV-positive, and had acute and chronic GVHD. Some T cells may have come from the graft donor. The specimen comprised PBMCs, sampled after an allogeneic stem cell transplant with post-transplant cyclophosphamide. The DNA of the CDR3 is TGTGCCATCAGTGTAGCCCCGGAGGGGGAGGGCACTGAAGCTTTCTTT. Translating it yields CAISVAPEGEGTEAFF.